This entry lists 32 T cell receptor beta chains sequenced from one sample in a study of T cell responses to AZD1222 COVID-19 vaccine. Assay: immunoSEQ multiplex PCR; the TCRdb copy retains only in-frame clones and omits some. The sample includes under 95,000 clones, 90% of them seen just once. Sample: peripheral blood, taken on day 0 of AZD1222 vaccination. These receptors originate from an adult in good health.

V is TRBV21-1 and J is TRBJ2-1; TRBD2 is taken as the D call from the table, unchecked against the DNA. TRBV21-1 is a recognized pseudogene. This CDR3 contains 16 residues. The CDR3 DNA follows: TGTGCCAGCAGCAAATCCCCCTCGGTTGGCGGCAATGAGCAGTTCTTC. Translation: CASSKSPSVGGNEQFF.

The V and J genes are TRBV19 and TRBJ1-5; possible D gene TRBD1, 6 bases. Germline CDR1 LNHDA, CDR2 SQIVND (reference sequence). This CDR3 region has 14 residues. The V end was cut by 7 bases, the J end by 4 bases, with 14 bases between. This chain's CDR3 is CASNSDSDNQPQHF. The CDR3 DNA follows: TGTGCCAGTAACTCGGACAGTGATAATCAGCCCCAGCATTTT.

The chain combines TRBV29-1 with TRBJ1-2; TRBD1 is a possible D gene (6 bases). CDR3 length equals 11 residues. Germline lookup yields CDR1 SQVTM and CDR2 ANQGSEA. V gave up 3 bases and J gave up 4 bases, with 6 bases separating them. The chain's CDR3 is CSVDRGYGYTF. CDR3 sequence (DNA): TGCAGCGTTGACAGGGGCTATGGCTACACCTTC.

The chain employs TRBV6-6 and TRBJ1-3; 7 bases line up with TRBD1. Germline CDR1 is MNHNY and CDR2 is SVGAGI (reference sequence). The CDR3 has 16 amino acids. V dropped 5 bases and J dropped 4; count of bases not matched to a gene: 11. The CDR3 loop is CASSLYGQADGNTIYF. CDR3 coding DNA: TGTGCCAGCAGTCTATATGGACAGGCCGACGGAAACACCATATATTTT.

The chain links TRBV5-1 to TRBJ2-5, with 8 bases lining up with TRBD2. The germline gives CDR1 SGHRS, CDR2 YFSETQ. This CDR3 region has 14 residues. Trimming took 4 bases from V and 5 from J; bases not matched to a gene: 7. The CDR3 DNA reads as TGCGCCAGCAGCGTCGGGACTAGAAGGGAGACCCAGTACTTC. Its protein is CASSVGTRRETQYF.

This clone was observed a few times. V usage is TRBV24-1 and J usage is TRBJ1-1, with TRBD1 matching over 8 bases. With V trimmed by 9 bases and J by 8 bases, 13 bases remained unmatched. This CDR3 contains 14 residues. From germline, CDR1 is KGHDR and CDR2 SFDVKD. CDR3 DNA: TGTGCCACCGCTCAAAGGACCAGGGGGCTAGAAGCTTTCTTT. Encoded protein: CATAQRTRGLEAFF.

This sequence joins TRBV4-3 and TRBJ2-7; D unresolved. The CDR3 totals 13 residues. The V gene's germline CDR1 is LGHNA and CDR2 YSLEER. Trimming took off 3 bases at V and 5 bases at J, with 11 bases between the two ends. The CDR3 coding sequence is TGCGCCAGCAGCCATGACTTGACTGACGAGCAGTACTTC. This codes for CASSHDLTDEQYF.

As DNA, the CDR3 is TGTGCCAGTAGTATATCTAACCCAAATTCACCCCTCCACTTT. As protein: CASSISNPNSPLHF. J is TRBJ1-6 and V is TRBV19; D uncertain. This CDR3 spans 14 amino acids. CDR1 is LNHDA, CDR2 SQIVND, per germline (reference sequence). The germline V and J ends were trimmed by 2 bases and 7 bases, with 9 bases remaining between them.

The chain has TRBV3-1 (or the pseudogene TRBV3-2) and TRBJ2-5, with a weak D call TRBD2 (6 bases). The CDR3 spans 15 residues. V was shortened by 3 bases and J by 4 bases, with 15 bases between the two germline ends. The germline V gene has CDR1 LGHDT and CDR2 YNNKEL (reference sequence). The DNA for the CDR3 is TGTGCCAGCAGCCAGGCCCAGCGGGTCGGAGAGACCCAGTACTTC. Its protein is CASSQAQRVGETQYF.

The CDR3 DNA sequence: TGTGCCAGTAAAAATTCCTATAATTCACCCCTCCACTTT. It specifies CASKNSYNSPLHF. The V and J genes are TRBV19 and TRBJ1-6, with no clear D. V was pared by 7 bases and J by 1 base, with 5 bases between. In germline, CDR1 is LNHDA, CDR2 SQIVND (reference sequence). The CDR3 sequence is 13 residues long.

The V call is TRBV7-3, the J call TRBJ2-3; possibly TRBD1 for D (6 bases). CDR1 SGHTA and CDR2 FQGTGA come from the germline V gene. V lost 2 bases, J lost 2 bases, and 11 bases lay in between. This CDR3 has 15 residues. The DNA of the CDR3 is TGTGCCAGCAGCTTATATGGGGGCGCCACAGATACGCAGTATTTT. Translation: CASSLYGGATDTQYF.

The gene calls are TRBV7-9 and TRBJ1-6; D unresolved. The germline V gene encodes CDR1 SEHNR and CDR2 FQNEAQ (reference sequence). Trimming pared 5 bases from V and 9 bases from J, leaving 5 bases between. The length of the CDR3 is 11 residues. The CDR3 DNA sequence: TGTGCCAGCAGCCCTGGTTCACCCCTCCACTTT. Protein: CASSPGSPLHF. Looking up the rest from reference TRBV7-9 and TRBJ1-6 gives the full variable domain: DTGVSQNPRHKITKRGQNVTFRCDPISEHNRLYWYRQTLGQGPEFLTYFQNEAQLEKSRLLSDRFSAERPKGSFSTLEIQRTEQGDSAMYLCASSPGSPLHFGNGTRLTVT.

The V call is TRBV14, the J call TRBJ1-4, with 9 positions matching TRBD1. The CDR3 sequence is 16 residues long. Germline CDR1 and CDR2: SGHDN and FVKESK. The junction had 10 bases not matched to a gene; V was cut back by 5 bases and J by 6 bases. The CDR3 DNA is TGTGCCAGCAGCACGTACGGGACAGGGAGGGATGAAAAACTGTTTTTT. Translation gives CASSTYGTGRDEKLFF.

V and J are TRBV10-3 and TRBJ2-7; 9 bases map to TRBD1. Per the germline V gene, CDR1 is ENHRY and CDR2 is SYGVKD. The V segment lost 4 bases and the J segment 2 bases; nucleotides outside the gene matches: 6. The CDR3 loop spans 15 amino acids. CDR3 sequence reads: CAISVGTGMTYEQYF. CDR3 DNA: TGTGCCATCAGTGTCGGGACAGGGATGACCTACGAGCAGTACTTC.

This chain links TRBV5-8 with TRBJ2-7; TRBD2 matches 12 bases. Looked up from germline, CDR1 is SGHTS and CDR2 is YDEGEE. Unmatched junction bases numbered 9, after V lost 1 base and J lost 4 bases. The CDR3 consists of 17 residues. CDR3 DNA: TGTGCCAGCAGCTTGAAACTAGCGGGGGGCCGGCGTTACGAGCAGTACTTC. Protein sequence: CASSLKLAGGRRYEQYF.

This chain joins TRBV15 and TRBJ1-1, with 7 bases matching TRBD1. V lost 5 bases and J lost 4; bases outside the gene matches: 13. CDR1 and CDR2 (germline): LNHNV, YYDKDF (reference sequence). The CDR3 contains 16 residues. CDR3 sequence (DNA): TGTGCCACCAGCCTTCGGACAGGTCGAATGAGCACTGAAGCTTTCTTT. It is translated as CATSLRTGRMSTEAFF.

A note on this clone: One end of the junction varies from germline; a read error may be responsible. The chain has TRBV28 and TRBJ2-7; D is ambiguous. Germline CDR1 is MDHEN and CDR2 is SYDVKM. This CDR3 comprises 15 residues. CDR3 sequence (DNA): TGTGCCAGCAGTCCAAGTGGGCGGCACAACTACGAGCAGTACTTT. Amino acids: CASSPSGRHNYEQYF.

The rearrangement links TRBV19 to TRBJ2-7, with 11 bases lining up with TRBD2. The CDR3 is 14 amino acids. After removal of 6 bases from V and 3 bases from J, the junction contained 4 bases not matched to a gene. CDR1 is LNHDA and CDR2 is SQIVND in the germline V gene (reference sequence). Written as DNA, the CDR3 is TGTGCCAGTAGCCTAGCGGGGGGAGTCTACGAGCAGTACTTC. Its protein is CASSLAGGVYEQYF.

The chain links TRBV9 to TRBJ2-4; the match to TRBD2 covers 11 bases. The V segment lost 0 bases and the J segment 0 bases; nucleotides outside the gene matches: 8. Per germline, CDR1 SGDLS and CDR2 YYNGEE. The CDR3 consists of 19 residues. The CDR3 coding sequence is TGTGCCAGCAGCGTAGCACTAGCGGGGGACCTTCTAGCCAAAAACATTCAGTACTTC. Its protein is CASSVALAGDLLAKNIQYF.

The sample holds one count of this clone. The chain recombines TRBV4-1 with TRBJ2-2; 10 bases align to TRBD1. This CDR3 is built from 16 residues. Germline assignment: CDR1 MGHRA and CDR2 YSYEKL. V was clipped by 0 bases and J by 6 bases; unmatched bases: 4. The CDR3 sequence: CASSQEPGQGPGELFF. CDR3 nucleotide sequence: TGCGCCAGCAGCCAAGAACCGGGACAGGGGCCCGGGGAGCTGTTTTTT.

V and J are TRBV3-1 (or the pseudogene TRBV3-2) and TRBJ1-6; D unclear. This CDR3 is 12 amino acids long. V lost 6 bases to trimming and J lost 13 bases, with 13 bases between them. Germline CDR1 reads LGHDT; CDR2 reads YNNKEL (reference sequence). This CDR3 is CASSLPGRPLHF. The CDR3 DNA sequence: TGTGCCAGCAGTCTCCCTGGGCGGCCCCTCCACTTT.

The chain links TRBV4-1 to TRBJ1-4; 7 bases are a match to TRBD1. Per the germline V gene, CDR1 is MGHRA and CDR2 is YSYEKL. The CDR3 totals 17 residues. V was pared by 4 bases and J by 7 bases, with 15 bases of the junction left unmatched. CDR3 loop: CASSRGGGPGLSEKLFF. CDR3 DNA sequence: TGCGCCAGCAGCCGAGGAGGGGGCCCGGGTCTGAGTGAAAAACTGTTTTTT.

This clone has a single count. This chain uses TRBV18 with TRBJ2-3, with 15 bases lining up with TRBD2. The CDR3 has 16 residues. The germline V gene encodes CDR1 KGHSH and CDR2 LQKENI. The V and J ends lost 3 bases and 4 bases, in that order; junction bases with no gene match: 2. For the CDR3, the DNA is TGTGCCAGCTCACCGGGACTAGCGGGGGGAGCAGATACGCAGTATTTT. Protein product: CASSPGLAGGADTQYF.

This clone appeared a single time. V gene TRBV7-3 combines with J gene TRBJ2-2; D is possibly TRBD1 (6 bases). Germline V gene sequence: CDR1 SGHTA, CDR2 FQGTGA. Trimming shortened V by 5 bases and J by 7 bases, and 20 bases separated the two germline ends. This CDR3 comprises 16 residues. CDR3 residues: CASSRRYGQPLGELFF. The DNA for the CDR3 is TGTGCCAGCAGCCGTCGATACGGACAGCCCCTCGGGGAGCTGTTTTTT.

J is TRBJ1-5 and V is TRBV4-3, with D uncertain. The CDR3 is 13 residues long. Looked up from germline, CDR1 is LGHNA and CDR2 is YSLEER. V was clipped by 3 bases and J by 9 bases, with 12 bases between them. DNA of the CDR3: TGCGCCAGCAGCCAGTCTACCGAGTGGCCCCAGCATTTT. As protein: CASSQSTEWPQHF.

The gene calls are TRBV6-5 and TRBJ1-4; perhaps TRBD1 as D (5 bases). V was trimmed by 2 bases and J by 13 bases, leaving 20 bases between them. The CDR3 is 15 residues long. The V gene's germline CDR1 is MNHEY and CDR2 SVGAGI. CDR3 sequence: CASSYGSGDGRGLFF. The CDR3 nucleotides are TGTGCCAGCAGTTACGGGTCGGGGGACGGCCGGGGACTGTTTTTT.

The rearrangement joins TRBV19 to TRBJ1-5, with D possibly being TRBD1 (6 bases). The germline V and J ends were trimmed by 3 bases and 8 bases, with 11 bases remaining between them. The V gene's germline CDR1 is LNHDA and CDR2 SQIVND (reference sequence). CDR3 size: 13 residues. The CDR3: CASSMQGWEPQHF. CDR3 sequence (DNA): TGTGCCAGTAGTATGCAGGGGTGGGAGCCCCAGCATTTT.

The rearrangement links TRBV6-1 to TRBJ2-7, with TRBD2 matching 10 bases. Germline CDR1 reads MNHNS; CDR2 reads SASEGT. J gave up 0 bases and V 4 bases, and 9 bases lay outside the gene matches. The CDR3 spans 17 residues. The CDR3 nucleotides are TGTGCCAGCAGTGCCCGGGCACTAGCGGGGAGCTCCTACGAGCAGTACTTC. It specifies CASSARALAGSSYEQYF.

This clone was seen more than once but under ten times. The J gene is TRBJ1-6, the V gene TRBV7-8, with D tentatively TRBD1 (6 bases). The CDR3 covers 15 residues. Germline loops: CDR1 SGHVS, CDR2 FQNEAQ. V lost 1 base, J lost 10 bases, and 14 bases lay in between. The CDR3 spells CASSLDGAGASPLHF. Written as DNA, the CDR3 is TGTGCCAGCAGCTTAGATGGGGCAGGGGCCTCACCCCTCCACTTT.

CDR3 sequence (DNA): TGTGCCAGCACCCAATCCGGGGGACGTAGCACAGATACGCAGTATTTT. Encoded protein: CASTQSGGRSTDTQYF. V and J are TRBV7-2 and TRBJ2-3; possible D gene TRBD2, 6 bases. Trimming shortened V by 7 bases and J by 0 bases, and 17 bases separated the two germline ends. The CDR3 contains 16 residues. CDR1 and CDR2 from the germline V gene are SGHTA and FQGNSA.

This rearrangement joins TRBV7-3 to TRBJ1-1, with a possible D match to TRBD1 (6 bases). The CDR3 runs to 16 residues. With 2 bases removed from V and 7 bases from J, the gap between germline ends came to 20 bases. Germline V gives CDR1 SGHTA, CDR2 FQGTGA. For the CDR3, the DNA is TGTGCCAGCAGCTTAGCGGGCCTCGGGACACGGTTTGAAGCTTTCTTT. Amino acid sequence: CASSLAGLGTRFEAFF.

The chain carries TRBV9 and TRBJ2-6; D ambiguous. The CDR3 runs to 17 residues. V lost 1 base, J lost 1 base, and 12 bases lay in between. The V gene's germline CDR1 is SGDLS and CDR2 YYNGEE. The CDR3 DNA follows: TGTGCCAGCAGCGTAAACCCCCCGGTATCTGGGGCCAACGTCCTGACTTTC. Translation gives CASSVNPPVSGANVLTF.